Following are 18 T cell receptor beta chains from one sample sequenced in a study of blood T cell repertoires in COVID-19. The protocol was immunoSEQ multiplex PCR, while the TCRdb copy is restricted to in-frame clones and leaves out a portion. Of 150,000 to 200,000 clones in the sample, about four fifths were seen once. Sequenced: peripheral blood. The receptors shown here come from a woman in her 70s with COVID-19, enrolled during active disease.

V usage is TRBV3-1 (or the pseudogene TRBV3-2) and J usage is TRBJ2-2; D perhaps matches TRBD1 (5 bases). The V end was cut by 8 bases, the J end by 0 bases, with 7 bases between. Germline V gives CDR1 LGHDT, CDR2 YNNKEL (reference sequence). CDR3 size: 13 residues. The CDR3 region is CASGRANTGELFF. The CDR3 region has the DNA TGTGCCAGCGGCAGGGCGAACACCGGGGAGCTGTTTTTT.

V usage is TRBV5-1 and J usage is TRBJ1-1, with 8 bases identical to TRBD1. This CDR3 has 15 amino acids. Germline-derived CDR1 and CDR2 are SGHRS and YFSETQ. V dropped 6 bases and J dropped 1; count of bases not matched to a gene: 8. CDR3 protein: CASNLGTGTNTEAFF. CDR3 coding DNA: TGCGCCAGCAACCTGGGGACAGGAACGAACACTGAAGCTTTCTTT.

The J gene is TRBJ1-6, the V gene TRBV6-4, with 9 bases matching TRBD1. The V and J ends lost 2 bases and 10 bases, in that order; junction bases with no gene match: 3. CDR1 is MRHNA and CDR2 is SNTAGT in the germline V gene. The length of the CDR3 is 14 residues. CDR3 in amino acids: CASSDGTGRSPLHF. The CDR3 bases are TGTGCCAGCAGTGACGGGACAGGGCGCTCACCCCTCCACTTT.

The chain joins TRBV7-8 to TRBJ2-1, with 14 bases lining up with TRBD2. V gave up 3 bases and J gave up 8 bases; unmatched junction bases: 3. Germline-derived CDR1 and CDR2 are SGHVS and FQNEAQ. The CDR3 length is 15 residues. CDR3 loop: CASSLGLAGVDEQFF. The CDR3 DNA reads TGTGCCAGCAGCTTGGGACTAGCGGGAGTCGATGAGCAGTTCTTC.

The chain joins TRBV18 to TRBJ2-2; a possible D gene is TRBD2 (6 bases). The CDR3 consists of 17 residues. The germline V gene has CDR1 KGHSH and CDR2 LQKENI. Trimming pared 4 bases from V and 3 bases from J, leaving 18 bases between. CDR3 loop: CASSRYLLEGDTGELFF. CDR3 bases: TGTGCCAGCTCACGATACTTATTGGAGGGAGACACCGGGGAGCTGTTTTTT.

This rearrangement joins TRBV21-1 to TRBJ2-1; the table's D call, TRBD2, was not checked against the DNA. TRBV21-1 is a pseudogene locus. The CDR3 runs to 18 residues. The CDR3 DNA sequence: TGTGCCAGAGAGTCGGGACTAGCGGGAGTTATGTCCTACAATGAGCAGTTCTTC. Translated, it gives CARESGLAGVMSYNEQFF.

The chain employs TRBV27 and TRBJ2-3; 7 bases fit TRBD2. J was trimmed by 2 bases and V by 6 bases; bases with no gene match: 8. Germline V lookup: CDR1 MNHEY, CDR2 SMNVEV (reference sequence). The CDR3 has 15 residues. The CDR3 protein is CASSRGGRNTDTQYF. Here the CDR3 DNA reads TGTGCCAGCAGCCGCGGGGGAAGAAACACAGATACGCAGTATTTT.

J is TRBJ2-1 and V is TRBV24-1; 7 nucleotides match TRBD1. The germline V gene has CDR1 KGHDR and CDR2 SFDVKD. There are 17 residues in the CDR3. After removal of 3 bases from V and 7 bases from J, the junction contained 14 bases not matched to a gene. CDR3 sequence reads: CATSDPGKGGAGNEQFF. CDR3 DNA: TGTGCCACCAGTGATCCTGGGAAAGGGGGCGCAGGTAATGAGCAGTTCTTC.

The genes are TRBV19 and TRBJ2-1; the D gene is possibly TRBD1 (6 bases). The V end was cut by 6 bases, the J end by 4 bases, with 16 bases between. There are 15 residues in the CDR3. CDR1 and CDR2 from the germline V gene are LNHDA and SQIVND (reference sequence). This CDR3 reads CASRELVRGYNEQFF. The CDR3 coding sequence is TGTGCCAGTAGGGAACTAGTAAGGGGGTACAATGAGCAGTTCTTC.

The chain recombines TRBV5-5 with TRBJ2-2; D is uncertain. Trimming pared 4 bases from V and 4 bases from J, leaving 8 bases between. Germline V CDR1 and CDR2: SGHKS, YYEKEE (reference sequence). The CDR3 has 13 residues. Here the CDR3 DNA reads TGTGCCAGCAGCCGCTATGGCACCGGGGAGCTGTTTTTT. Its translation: CASSRYGTGELFF.

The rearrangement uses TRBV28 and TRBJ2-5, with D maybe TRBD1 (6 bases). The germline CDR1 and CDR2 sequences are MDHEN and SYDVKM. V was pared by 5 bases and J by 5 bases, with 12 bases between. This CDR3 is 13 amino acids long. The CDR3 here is CASSEQGLETQYF. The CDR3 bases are TGTGCCAGCAGTGAACAGGGTTTGGAGACCCAGTACTTC.

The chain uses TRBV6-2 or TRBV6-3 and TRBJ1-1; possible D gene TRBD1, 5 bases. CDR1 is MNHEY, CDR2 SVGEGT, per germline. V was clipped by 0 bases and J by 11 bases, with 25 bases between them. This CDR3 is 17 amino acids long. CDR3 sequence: CASSYSKGSGQSSLAFF. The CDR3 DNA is TGTGCCAGCAGTTACTCGAAGGGTTCAGGGCAATCTAGTTTGGCTTTCTTT.

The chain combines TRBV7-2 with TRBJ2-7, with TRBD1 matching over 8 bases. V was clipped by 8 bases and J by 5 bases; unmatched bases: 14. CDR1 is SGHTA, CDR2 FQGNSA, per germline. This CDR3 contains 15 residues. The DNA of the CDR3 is TGTGCCAGCCGATCGTCCGGACAGGGTAGGCACGAGCAGTACTTC. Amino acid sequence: CASRSSGQGRHEQYF. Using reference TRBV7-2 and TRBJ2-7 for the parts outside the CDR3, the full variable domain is GAGVSQSPSNKVTEKGKDVELRCDPISGHTALYWYRQSLGQGLEFLIYFQGNSAPDKSGLPSDRFSAERTGGSVSTLTIQRTQQEDSAVYLCASRSSGQGRHEQYFGPGTRLTVT.

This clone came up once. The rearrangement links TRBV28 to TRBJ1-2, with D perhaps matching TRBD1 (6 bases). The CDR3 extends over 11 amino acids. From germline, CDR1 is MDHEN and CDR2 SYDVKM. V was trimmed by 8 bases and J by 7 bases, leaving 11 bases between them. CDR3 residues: CASAGQFGYTF. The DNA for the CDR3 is TGTGCCAGCGCTGGACAGTTTGGCTACACCTTC.

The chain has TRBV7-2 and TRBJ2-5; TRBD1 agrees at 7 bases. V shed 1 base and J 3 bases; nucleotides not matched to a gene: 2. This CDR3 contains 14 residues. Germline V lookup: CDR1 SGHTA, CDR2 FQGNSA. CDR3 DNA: TGTGCCAGCAGCTTAGGACAGGGCAAAGAGACCCAGTACTTC. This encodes CASSLGQGKETQYF.

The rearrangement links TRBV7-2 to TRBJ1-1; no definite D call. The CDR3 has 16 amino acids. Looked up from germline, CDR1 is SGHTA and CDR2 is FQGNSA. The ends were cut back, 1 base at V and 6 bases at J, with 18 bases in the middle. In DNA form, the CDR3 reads TGTGCCAGCAGCTTAGTTGCGTTTTTTGAGCCACCTGAAGCTTTCTTT. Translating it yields CASSLVAFFEPPEAFF. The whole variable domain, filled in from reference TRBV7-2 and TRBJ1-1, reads GAGVSQSPSNKVTEKGKDVELRCDPISGHTALYWYRQSLGQGLEFLIYFQGNSAPDKSGLPSDRFSAERTGGSVSTLTIQRTQQEDSAVYLCASSLVAFFEPPEAFFGQGTRLTVV.

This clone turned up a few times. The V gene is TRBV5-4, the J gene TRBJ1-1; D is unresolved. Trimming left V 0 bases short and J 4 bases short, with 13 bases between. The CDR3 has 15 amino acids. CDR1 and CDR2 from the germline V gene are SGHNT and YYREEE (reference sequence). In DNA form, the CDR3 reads TGTGCCAGCAGCTTGGCGGGGAGAGGGAGCACTGAAGCTTTCTTT. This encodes CASSLAGRGSTEAFF.

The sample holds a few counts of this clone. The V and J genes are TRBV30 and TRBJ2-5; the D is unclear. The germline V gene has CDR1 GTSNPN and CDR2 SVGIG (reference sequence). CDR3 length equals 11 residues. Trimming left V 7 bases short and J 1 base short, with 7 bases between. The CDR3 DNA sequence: TGTGCCTCTTCCTCCCAAGAGACCCAGTACTTC. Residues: CASSSQETQYF. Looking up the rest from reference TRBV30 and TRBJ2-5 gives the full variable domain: SQTIHQWPATLVQPVGSPLSLECTVEGTSNPNLYWYRQAAGRGLQLLFYSVGIGQISSEVPQNLSASRPQDRQFILSSKKLLLSDSGFYLCASSSQETQYFGPGTRLLVL.